This TCR beta chain was recovered during a study of shared clonotypes between healthy human individuals. Turning to the study itself: Each donor's CD4 naive and CD4 memory cells filled three plates apiece, CD8 naive two, and CD8 memory one.

The authors divided CD4+ cells into CD45RA+ naive and CD45RA-negative memory subsets. In regard to this clone: Its target is not known.

Study results and caveats: Non-shared clonotypes were found to have lower generation probabilities than the clonotypes that were shared by all four of the sorted-subset donors.

The ends lost 2 bases at V and 0 bases at J; junction bases unmatched: 3. This CDR3 spans 15 amino acids. CDR1 and CDR2 (germline): SGHTA, FQGNSA. Sequencing was performed with immunoSEQ multiplex PCR; in TCRdb, only in-frame clones are kept and a portion is missing. Of over a million clones listed, approximately 98% were seen once; the top ten hold less than 0.55%. V usage is TRBV7-2 and J usage is TRBJ1-1; 7 nucleotides line up with TRBD1. The sequenced material came from naive CD4+ T cells sorted from blood. Subset meaning: CD45RA+ positively selected. The TCR comes from a young man in good health. The CDR3 spells CASSLWDSLNTEAFF. For the CDR3, the DNA is TGTGCCAGCAGCTTATGGGACAGCCTGAACACTGAAGCTTTCTTT.